The 10 T cell receptor beta chains reported below all come from one sample, sequenced in a study of neurological immune-mediated disorders. TCRdb re-called the 5' RACE reads with MiXCR, one entry per CDR3 protein. The sample records roughly 70,000 distinct CDR3 sequences, around 5.5% being singletons. Material: PBMCs. These TCRs come from a woman under 40 with multiple sclerosis.

This clonotype was recorded many times. The rearrangement uses TRBV4-1 and TRBJ1-4; 9 positions agree with TRBD1. The trim removed 4 bases at V and 8 bases at J, leaving 8 bases unmatched. The CDR3 runs to 15 residues. Germline V gives CDR1 MGHRA, CDR2 YSYEKL. CDR3 region: CASSPRTGEEEKLFF. The CDR3, as DNA: TGCGCCAGCAGCCCCCGGACAGGGGAAGAAGAAAAACTGTTTTTT.

This clonotype came up many times. The rearrangement links TRBV6-5 to TRBJ2-6; D gene ambiguous. The CDR3 consists of 14 residues. Germline-derived CDR1 and CDR2 are MNHEY and SVGAGI. Between the trimmed V and J ends, which lost 4 bases and 1 base, there was a span of 5 bases. CDR3 bases: TGTGCCAGCAGTTCCCTATCTGGGGCCAACGTCCTGACTTTC. Residues: CASSSLSGANVLTF.

The rearrangement joins TRBV5-1 to TRBJ2-3; 10 nucleotides align to TRBD1. Germline V gene data show CDR1 as SGHRS and CDR2 as YFSETQ. The CDR3 contains 18 residues. Losses at the gene ends were 4 bases for V and 2 bases for J; bases not matched to a gene: 13. The DNA of the CDR3 is TGCGCCAGCAGCCCCCACCCCACGGGACAGGGGAACACAGATACGCAGTATTTT. As protein: CASSPHPTGQGNTDTQYF.

This clonotype was observed at least ten times. The rearrangement links TRBV3-1 to TRBJ1-2, with 8 bases that match TRBD1. Trimming at V came to 4 bases and at J to 5 bases, leaving 6 bases not matched to a gene. Germline-derived CDR1 and CDR2 are LGHDT and YNNKEL (reference sequence). CDR3 length: 14 amino acids. Here the CDR3 DNA reads TGTGCCAGCAGCCCACGGACAGGGCCATATGGCTACACCTTC. It specifies CASSPRTGPYGYTF.

This clonotype has a count of ten or more. CDR3 region: CASSQGWGDGYEQYF. CDR3 coding DNA: TGTGCCAGCAGCCAAGGCTGGGGGGACGGCTACGAGCAGTACTTC. The V and J genes are TRBV3-1 and TRBJ2-7; D might be TRBD2 (6 bases). Per the germline V gene, CDR1 is LGHDT and CDR2 is YNNKEL (reference sequence). The CDR3 has 15 amino acids. Trimming took off 1 base at V and 3 bases at J, with 13 bases between the two ends.

The V gene is TRBV7-9, the J gene TRBJ2-7; TRBD1 aligns across 9 bases. Germline lookup yields CDR1 SEHNR and CDR2 FQNEAQ (reference sequence). CDR3 length: 14 residues. The V gene end was trimmed by 5 bases and the J gene end by 2 bases; junction bases not matched to a gene: 4. CDR3 sequence reads: CASSAGQGTYEQYF. CDR3 DNA: TGTGCCAGCAGCGCGGGACAGGGCACCTACGAGCAGTACTTC.

Comments on this clonotype: A much larger clone differs by one base, so this may be a read error. CDR3 residues: CASSFVAGSSYEKYF. CDR3 in DNA: TGCGCCAGCAGCTTCGTCGCAGGGAGCTCCTACGAGAAGTACTTC. V and J are TRBV5-1 and TRBJ2-7; the D gene could be TRBD1 or TRBD2 (5 bases each). Germline values: CDR1 SGHRS, CDR2 YFSETQ. There are 15 residues in the CDR3. Drawing the rest from reference TRBV5-1 and TRBJ2-7, the complete variable domain is KAGVTQTPRYLIKTRGQQVTLSCSPISGHRSVSWYQQTPGQGLQFLFEYFSETQRNKGNFPGRFSGRQFSNSRSEMNVSTLELGDSALYLCASSFVAGSSYEKYFGPGTRLTVT.

This clonotype was seen repeatedly, ten times or more. A read error may produce the germline difference seen at one junction end. The chain links TRBV18 to TRBJ2-1; weak D call: TRBD1 (6 bases). This CDR3 is built from 12 residues. Per germline, CDR1 KGHSH and CDR2 LQKENI. Here the CDR3 reads CASSPRRDMAVF. The CDR3 DNA reads TGTGCCAGCTCACCACGTAGGGACATGGCTGTCTTC. Full variable domain (missing parts from reference TRBV18 and TRBJ2-1): NAGVMQNPRHLVRRRGQEARLRCSPMKGHSHVYWYRQLPEEGLKFMVYLQKENIIDESGMPKERFSAEFPKEGPSILRIQQVVRGDSAAYFCASSPRRDMAVFGPGTRLTVL.

The chain couples TRBV5-6 to TRBJ2-2, with 10 positions matching TRBD2. Germline V gene lookup returns CDR1 SGHDT and CDR2 YYEEEE. The trim removed 0 bases at V and 1 base at J, leaving 3 bases unmatched. This CDR3 has 17 residues. The CDR3 region is CASSLVLAGENTGELFF. The DNA of the CDR3 is TGTGCCAGCAGCTTGGTGCTAGCGGGGGAGAACACCGGGGAGCTGTTTTTT.

The chain links TRBV7-9 to TRBJ2-7; 7 nucleotides line up with TRBD1. The J segment lost 6 bases and the V segment lost 0 bases, leaving 5 bases of the junction unmatched. The CDR3 runs to 14 residues. Germline V lookup: CDR1 SEHNR, CDR2 FQNEAQ (reference sequence). CDR3 coding DNA: TGTGCCAGCAGCTTAGCCAGGGGGTCATGCGAGCAGTACTTC. Residues: CASSLARGSCEQYF.